The 17 T cell receptor beta chains reported below all come from one sample, sequenced in a study of identical twins. Via MiXCR, TCRdb re-called the 5' RACE reads, giving one row per CDR3 protein. Of about 480,000 distinct CDR3 sequences in the sample, about 14% were seen once. The data also belong to a second study, concerning yellow fever vaccine responses in identical twins.

Sequencing was done on a sample of CD4+ T cells sorted from blood. The receptors stem from a woman in her late teens or twenties in good health.

The chain uses TRBV7-2 and TRBJ2-2; possible D gene TRBD2, 5 bases. The CDR3 spans 14 residues. CDR1 is SGHTA and CDR2 is FQGNSA in the germline V gene. V lost 4 bases and J 6 bases, leaving 12 bases between the germline ends. In DNA, the CDR3 is TGTGCCAGCAGCTCCGAGGACTCGGCCGGGGAGCTGTTTTTT. This encodes CASSSEDSAGELFF.

The V and J genes are TRBV6-2 or TRBV6-3 and TRBJ2-7, with unresolved D. The CDR3 contains 15 residues. V lost 0 bases and J lost 2, with 11 bases in between. The germline V gene has CDR1 MNHEY and CDR2 SVGEGT. CDR3 loop: CASSYSTDFTYEQYF. The DNA of the CDR3 is TGTGCCAGCAGTTACTCGACTGACTTTACCTACGAGCAGTACTTC.

The rearrangement uses TRBV29-1 and TRBJ2-1, with 11 bases matching TRBD2. J gave up 9 bases and V 2 bases, and 9 bases lay outside the gene matches. Germline values: CDR1 SQVTM, CDR2 ANQGSEA. CDR3 length equals 15 residues. For the CDR3, the DNA is TGCAGCGTTGAAAGATCGACTAGCGGGACGGGTGAGCAGTTCTTC. Residues: CSVERSTSGTGEQFF.

V and J are TRBV20-1 and TRBJ2-1, with TRBD2 identical over 13 bases. The CDR3 runs to 17 residues. Germline V gives CDR1 DFQATT, CDR2 SNEGSKA (reference sequence). V gave up 3 bases and J gave up 9 bases; unmatched junction bases: 14. Written as DNA, the CDR3 is TGCAGTGCTAGGGCCTTACTAGCGGGAGGGCCTTTTGGTGAGCAGTTCTTC. Protein: CSARALLAGGPFGEQFF.

The chain recombines TRBV5-1 with TRBJ2-7; D not resolved. The CDR3 runs to 11 residues. Germline loops: CDR1 SGHRS, CDR2 YFSETQ. V was clipped by 2 bases and J by 5 bases, with 5 bases between them. The CDR3 protein is CASSFANEQYF. DNA for the CDR3: TGCGCCAGCAGCTTTGCTAACGAGCAGTACTTC.

This clonotype was seen more than once but under ten times. The chain couples TRBV14 to TRBJ2-1; 9 positions agree with TRBD1. The V segment lost 3 bases and the J segment 3 bases; nucleotides outside the gene matches: 3. This CDR3 region has 15 residues. Germline V gene lookup returns CDR1 SGHDN and CDR2 FVKESK. CDR3 bases: TGTGCCAGCAGCCACGGGACAGGGCGCTACAATGAGCAGTTCTTC. It encodes CASSHGTGRYNEQFF.

This clonotype came up many times. The chain couples TRBV4-2 to TRBJ2-3; either TRBD1 or TRBD2 may supply D (6 bases each). CDR3 length equals 15 residues. In germline, CDR1 is LGHNA, CDR2 YNFKEQ. Trimming pared 3 bases from V and 8 bases from J, leaving 18 bases between. The CDR3 nucleotides read TGTGCCAGCAGCCAGGATACCGGGGGCGCGAGTACGCAGTATTTT. It specifies CASSQDTGGASTQYF.

V is TRBV6-5 and J is TRBJ1-1, with D perhaps matching TRBD1 (6 bases). The CDR3 spans 14 residues. V was shortened by 2 bases and J by 7 bases, with 14 bases between the two germline ends. CDR1 MNHEY and CDR2 SVGAGI come from the germline V gene. The CDR3 DNA follows: TGTGCCAGCAGTTACGGTGTTGCAGGGGTTGAAGCTTTCTTT. It codes for CASSYGVAGVEAFF.

This clonotype was recorded a few times. The rearrangement joins TRBV28 to TRBJ1-2; 10 bases align to TRBD1. There are 14 residues in the CDR3. J was trimmed by 4 bases and V by 4 bases; bases with no gene match: 3. The germline gives CDR1 MDHEN, CDR2 SYDVKM. This CDR3 reads CASSSGTGVYGYTF. CDR3 bases: TGTGCCAGCAGTTCCGGGACAGGGGTCTATGGCTACACCTTC.

Only a few counts were recorded for this clonotype. J is TRBJ1-2 and V is TRBV29-1; D uncertain. Per the germline V gene, CDR1 is SQVTM and CDR2 is ANQGSEA. The CDR3 is made up of 13 amino acids. Trimming cost V 3 bases and J 7 bases, with 15 bases left between them. Written as DNA, the CDR3 is TGCAGCGTTGAGCTCAGGCCCCAGCGTGGCTACACCTTC. Protein: CSVELRPQRGYTF. The complete variable domain, with remaining parts taken from reference TRBV29-1 and TRBJ1-2, reads SAVISQKPSRDICQRGTSLTIQCQVDSQVTMMFWYRQQPGQSLTLIATANQGSEATYESGFVIDKFPISRPNLTFSTLTVSNMSPEDSSIYLCSVELRPQRGYTFGSGTRLTVV.

The chain recombines TRBV12-3 or TRBV12-4 with TRBJ2-1, with 9 bases that match TRBD2. J gave up 7 bases and V 8 bases, and 9 bases lay outside the gene matches. The CDR3 is made up of 14 amino acids. In nucleotides, the CDR3 is TGTGCCAGCGCTGTAGCGGGAGTGAGGAATGAGCAGTTCTTC. Residues: CASAVAGVRNEQFF.

This chain uses TRBV20-1 with TRBJ1-4, with unresolved D. Germline V gives CDR1 DFQATT, CDR2 SNEGSKA (reference sequence). V lost 6 bases to trimming and J lost 8 bases, with 4 bases between them. The CDR3 runs 9 residues. The CDR3 protein is CSAREKLFF. CDR3 nucleotides: TGCAGTGCCCGGGAAAAACTGTTTTTT.

V usage is TRBV20-1 and J usage is TRBJ2-3; 11 bases agree with TRBD2. The CDR3 has 18 amino acids. The J segment lost 2 bases and the V segment lost 6 bases, leaving 16 bases of the junction unmatched. Germline V lookup: CDR1 DFQATT, CDR2 SNEGSKA (reference sequence). The CDR3 region is CSAINPSHSGGVTDTQYF. DNA for the CDR3: TGCAGTGCCATTAACCCCTCTCATAGCGGGGGGGTCACAGATACGCAGTATTTT.

The chain employs TRBV5-1 and TRBJ2-5, with D unclear. Trimming removed 5 bases from V and 7 bases from J, with 18 bases in between. Germline V lookup: CDR1 SGHRS, CDR2 YFSETQ. The CDR3 loop spans 14 amino acids. The CDR3 region is CASRVYSESRTQYF. The CDR3 bases are TGCGCCAGCAGAGTTTATTCCGAGTCAAGGACCCAGTACTTC.

The chain couples TRBV20-1 to TRBJ1-1; 7 nucleotides align to TRBD1. V shed 5 bases and J 1 base; nucleotides not matched to a gene: 7. Germline assignment: CDR1 DFQATT and CDR2 SNEGSKA (reference sequence). This CDR3 region has 14 residues. This CDR3 reads CSAWGDRPNTEAFF. CDR3 nucleotide sequence: TGCAGTGCTTGGGGGGACAGACCGAACACTGAAGCTTTCTTT.

This chain joins TRBV3-1 and TRBJ2-7; D is undetermined. Germline V lookup: CDR1 LGHDT, CDR2 YNNKEL (reference sequence). The CDR3 has 15 amino acids. Trimming pared 0 bases from V and 3 bases from J, leaving 12 bases between. The CDR3 is CASSQDGHLYYEQYF. The CDR3 nucleotides are TGTGCCAGCAGCCAAGATGGCCACCTTTACTACGAGCAGTACTTC.

This clonotype showed up just a few times. The chain joins TRBV29-1 to TRBJ2-7; 11 nucleotides align to TRBD1. The CDR3 consists of 13 residues. V lost 6 bases, J lost 4 bases, and 5 bases stayed unmatched. CDR1 and CDR2 from the germline V gene are SQVTM and ANQGSEA. CDR3 nucleotide sequence: TGCAGCGTGGACAGGGGGCGCGGGTACGAGCAGTACTTC. It is translated as CSVDRGRGYEQYF.